The entry that follows covers one T cell receptor (beta chain) sequence. A read error may produce the germline difference seen at one junction end. Through a sample-barcoded 5' primer and a J-beta primer mix, a second PCR was run for roughly 7 to 11 cycles. TCRdb re-called the 5' RACE reads through MiXCR, storing one row per CDR3 protein. The table shows almost 800,000 distinct CDR3 sequences, with about three fifths occurring only once. This sample was included in a study of blood T cells in healthy people across ages. This CDR3 spans 12 amino acids. The chain combines TRBV12-3 or TRBV12-4 with TRBJ1-2; D is ambiguous. The receptor comes from a man younger than 40 in good health. Sequencing was carried out using blood. As DNA, the CDR3 is TGTGCCAGCAGACGCACAGTCGGTGGCTACACATTC. Protein: CASRRTVGGYTF.